The rows below give T cell receptor beta chains drawn from one sample of a study of CXCR3-negative and CXCR3-positive naive CD8 T cells. TCRdb re-called the 5' RACE reads, yielding one record per CDR3 amino acid sequence without DNA. This sample contains approximately 100,000 distinct CDR3 sequences. Specimen: naive CXCR3+ CD8+ T cells from blood. Receptors originate from a human donor in good health. Some clones in this sample may be carry-over from other donors' samples. Both conserved end residues are part of each CDR3.

CDR3: CASTSIYGAPYEQYF
V: TRBV7-9
J: TRBJ2-7

CDR3: CASSREWNEQFF
V: TRBV11-2
J: TRBJ2-1

CDR3: CASSLVADYSYEQYF
V: TRBV5-1
J: TRBJ2-7

CDR3: CASSDDTYEQYF
V: TRBV5-5
J: TRBJ2-7

CDR3: CASSLFDPRRGLYQETQYF
V: TRBV27
J: TRBJ2-5

CDR3: CASSLSGTGGGYGYTF
V: TRBV7-2
J: TRBJ1-2

CDR3: CATSSGSSGRQETQYF
V: TRBV15
J: TRBJ2-5

CDR3: CASRGTSGGASETQYF
V: TRBV12-3/TRBV12-4
J: TRBJ2-5

CDR3: CASSSDRDYPYEQYF
V: TRBV7-9
J: TRBJ2-7

CDR3: CASSSSKTLARGLFF
V: TRBV12-3/TRBV12-4
J: TRBJ1-4

CDR3: CSVDISGDLYEQYF
V: TRBV29-1
J: TRBJ2-7

CDR3: CASSLVPGQGVHEQYF
V: TRBV5-6
J: TRBJ2-7

CDR3: CASSVQGPNVLTF
V: TRBV19
J: TRBJ2-6

CDR3: CASKTGPSGYNEQFF
V: TRBV7-2
J: TRBJ2-1

CDR3: CASSQGAYRGSNQPQHF
V: TRBV4-1
J: TRBJ1-5

CDR3: CATEDSYEQYF
V: TRBV2
J: TRBJ2-7

CDR3: CASSVTGASNQPQHF
V: TRBV12-3/TRBV12-4
J: TRBJ1-5

CDR3: CASSQEIPLDSLSYEQYF
V: TRBV4-3
J: TRBJ2-7